The 5 T cell receptor beta chains below all came from one sample that was sequenced in a study of T cell changes during pregnancy in multiple sclerosis (dated 2019 in TCRdb). Library preparation employed the immunoSEQ multiplex PCR assay. TCRdb retrieved this table from immuneACCESS and kept in-frame rearrangements only. Not all clones are present; in checked studies, unresolved V genes account for under half, and no reason is known for the remainder. Counted in this sample were around 40,000 clones; about 90% of them appeared once. The ten largest clones capture about 0.8% of the sample. The sequenced sample was CD4+ T cells from peripheral blood mononuclear cells, obtained in the third trimester of pregnancy. The receptors derive from a female donor with multiple sclerosis, enrolled in a pregnancy study.

The chain employs TRBV2 and TRBJ2-7; D possibly corresponds to TRBD1 (5 bases). The ends were cut back, 7 bases at V and 3 bases at J, with 19 bases in the middle. The CDR3 has 15 residues. Germline-derived CDR1 and CDR2 are SNHLY and FYNNEI. CDR3 in amino acids: CASKPLGLKGYEQYF. CDR3 DNA sequence: TGTGCCAGCAAGCCGCTGGGGCTAAAAGGCTACGAGCAGTACTTC.

This chain uses TRBV15 with TRBJ1-3; TRBD1 is a possible D gene (6 bases). Germline loops: CDR1 LNHNV, CDR2 YYDKDF (reference sequence). The CDR3 is 16 residues long. V was shortened by 2 bases and J by 0 bases, with 11 bases between the two germline ends. For the CDR3, the DNA is TGTGCCACCAGCAGACTCCGGGACACCTCTGGAAACACCATATATTTT. Residues: CATSRLRDTSGNTIYF.

The chain has TRBV6-6 and TRBJ2-5; D is ambiguous. Germline-derived CDR1 and CDR2 are MNHNY and SVGAGI (reference sequence). This CDR3 has 11 residues. The V end lost 8 bases, the J end lost 5 bases, and 9 bases lay between the germline ends. CDR3 DNA: TGTGCCAGCCGTTCCCTGGAGACCCAGTACTTC. Protein product: CASRSLETQYF.

The J gene is TRBJ2-2, the V gene TRBV5-1, with D possibly TRBD2 on 5 matching bases. The CDR3 runs 14 residues. V lost 5 bases and J 5 bases, leaving 13 bases between the germline ends. Germline assignment: CDR1 SGHRS and CDR2 YFSETQ. CDR3 sequence reads: CASSAGVRTGELFF. In nucleotides, the CDR3 is TGCGCCAGCAGTGCGGGCGTCCGGACCGGGGAGCTGTTTTTT.

CDR3 residues: CAISEERTGGITNEKLFF. The CDR3 nucleotides are TGTGCCATCAGTGAGGAGAGGACAGGGGGTATAACTAATGAAAAACTGTTTTTT. The chain carries TRBV10-3 and TRBJ1-4, with 10 positions matching TRBD1. In germline, CDR1 is ENHRY, CDR2 SYGVKD. V dropped 2 bases and J dropped 1; count of bases not matched to a gene: 7. The CDR3 totals 18 residues.